The 26 T cell receptor beta chains below were found in one sample sequenced in a study of T-cell memory formation after mild COVID-19 (dated by TCRdb to the early 2020s). The library came from 5' RACE. Sequencing used an Illumina NovaSeq 6000. TCRdb took the public reads, trimmed them with fastp at Q25, ran MiXCR for clone calling and kept in-frame beta chains. Here each entry gathers all rows of one CDR3 protein and keeps the most common genes and DNA. Across this sample there are about 340,000 distinct CDR3 sequences, with under 15% seen only once. The ten largest clones capture about a fifth of the sample. Sequencing was carried out using PBMCs or a T cell subset sorted from them (not recorded which). The receptors shown here come from a man aged 18 to 35 who had mild COVID-19 (a few samples of this study predate the infection). The sample titles of this study are shuffled in the database, so cell type and time point are left out; the donor was told from shared clones.

This clonotype has a count of ten or more. The V call is TRBV12-3 or TRBV12-4, the J call TRBJ2-1; 9 nucleotides align to TRBD1. This CDR3 is 15 amino acids long. J was trimmed by 2 bases and V by 8 bases; bases with no gene match: 7. CDR3 sequence (DNA): TGTGCCAGCGCACATTGGGACAGGGCCTACAATGAGCAGTTCTTC. Amino acid sequence: CASAHWDRAYNEQFF.

CDR3 sequence (DNA): TGCAGTGCTAGCGGGCCCCGACCGGAGACCCAGTACTTC. This codes for CSASGPRPETQYF. The chain couples TRBV20-1 to TRBJ2-5; D is uncertain. Germline assignment: CDR1 DFQATT and CDR2 SNEGSKA (reference sequence). Trimming pared 3 bases from V and 5 bases from J, leaving 13 bases between. CDR3 length: 13 residues.

The chain recombines TRBV12-3 or TRBV12-4 with TRBJ2-1; D perhaps matches TRBD2 (6 bases). The CDR3 has 14 residues. V dropped 7 bases and J dropped 7 bases, with 17 bases sitting between them. DNA of the CDR3: TGTGCCAGCACTCCGGTCGGGGGTCGTAATGAGCAGTTCTTC. Translated: CASTPVGGRNEQFF.

This clonotype was seen only a few times. This chain connects TRBV20-1 to TRBJ2-3; no firm D call. Per germline, CDR1 DFQATT and CDR2 SNEGSKA (reference sequence). The ends were cut back, 0 bases at V and 0 bases at J, with 10 bases in the middle. The CDR3 consists of 15 residues. CDR3 region: CSARDPVASTDTQYF. The CDR3 DNA sequence: TGCAGTGCTAGAGACCCCGTCGCTAGCACAGATACGCAGTATTTT.

V usage is TRBV4-3 and J usage is TRBJ2-7, with D maybe TRBD1 (6 bases). CDR3 length: 14 residues. V was trimmed by 0 bases and J by 5 bases, leaving 11 bases between them. Germline values: CDR1 LGHNA, CDR2 YSLEER. The CDR3 sequence: CASSQDSGANEQYF. The CDR3 DNA is TGCGCCAGCAGCCAAGACTCAGGGGCGAACGAGCAGTACTTC.

CDR3 bases: TGTGCCAGCAGTTCAACTAGCGGGGATCGCTACAATGAGCAGTTCTTC. The encoded protein is CASSSTSGDRYNEQFF. V usage is TRBV12-3 or TRBV12-4 and J usage is TRBJ2-1, with TRBD2 matching 10 bases. With V trimmed by 4 bases and J by 3 bases, 6 bases remained unmatched. The CDR3 has 16 amino acids.

This clonotype came up a few times. The V gene is TRBV20-1, the J gene TRBJ2-2; TRBD2 matches 8 bases. The CDR3 has 15 amino acids. From germline, CDR1 is DFQATT and CDR2 SNEGSKA (reference sequence). The J segment lost 0 bases and the V segment lost 4 bases, leaving 4 bases of the junction unmatched. CDR3 amino acids: CSATETSANTGELFF. CDR3 sequence (DNA): TGCAGTGCTACCGAGACTAGCGCGAACACCGGGGAGCTGTTTTTT.

The rearrangement links TRBV6-1 to TRBJ2-7; D remains ambiguous. There are 14 residues in the CDR3. From germline, CDR1 is MNHNS and CDR2 SASEGT. Trimming removed 7 bases from V and 1 base from J, with 14 bases in between. CDR3 in amino acids: CASISNILSYEQYF. The CDR3 region has the DNA TGTGCCAGCATCTCAAACATATTATCCTACGAGCAGTACTTC.

This chain joins TRBV28 and TRBJ2-2; the D gene is possibly TRBD2 (5 bases). Trimming took off 7 bases at V and 5 bases at J, with 11 bases between the two ends. The CDR3 runs to 13 residues. Germline V gives CDR1 MDHEN, CDR2 SYDVKM. The CDR3 DNA is TGTGCCAGCATTGGAGGACGGACCGGGGAGCTGTTTTTT. Translated, it gives CASIGGRTGELFF.

The rearrangement links TRBV6-2 or TRBV6-3 to TRBJ2-7; D not certain. V lost 5 bases, J lost 5 bases, and 16 bases lay in between. The CDR3 runs to 14 residues. Germline V CDR1 and CDR2: MNHEY, SVGEGT. The CDR3 DNA reads as TGTGCCAGCAGTCACGGCCATAGAGCCGACGAGCAGTACGTC. It translates to CASSHGHRADEQYV.

This clonotype has a handful of counts. The chain links TRBV27 to TRBJ2-1, with D unresolved. Trimming removed 5 bases from V and 0 bases from J, with 11 bases in between. The CDR3 length is 15 residues. Germline CDR1 reads MNHEY; CDR2 reads SMNVEV (reference sequence). The CDR3 region is CASSGVGSSYNEQFF. The DNA of the CDR3 is TGTGCCAGCAGTGGGGTTGGAAGCTCCTACAATGAGCAGTTCTTC.

This clonotype came up many times. The DNA for the CDR3 is TGTGCCAGCAGTCGGGGGCAAACCAATACAGATACGCAGTATTTT. Residues: CASSRGQTNTDTQYF. The genes are TRBV6-2 or TRBV6-3 and TRBJ2-3; the D call may be TRBD1 or TRBD2 (6 bases each). V shed 5 bases and J shed 3 bases, with 15 bases lying between them. The V gene's germline CDR1 is MNHEY and CDR2 SVGEGT. This CDR3 has 15 amino acids.

The chain couples TRBV3-1 to TRBJ1-2; D is perhaps TRBD1 (5 bases). The length of the CDR3 is 12 residues. V was clipped by 2 bases and J by 7 bases, with 8 bases between them. CDR1 and CDR2 from the germline V gene are LGHDT and YNNKEL (reference sequence). The CDR3 region has the DNA TGTGCCAGCAGCCAATTGGGGCTTGGCTACACCTTC. As protein: CASSQLGLGYTF.

This clonotype was seen more than once but under ten times. The V gene is TRBV9, the J gene TRBJ2-2; D remains ambiguous. Per the germline V gene, CDR1 is SGDLS and CDR2 is YYNGEE. This CDR3 is 12 amino acids long. The germline V and J ends were trimmed by 4 bases and 8 bases, with 9 bases remaining between them. CDR3 sequence (DNA): TGTGCCAGCAGCAAATACATTGGGGAGCTGTTTTTT. It specifies CASSKYIGELFF. Looking up the rest from reference TRBV9 and TRBJ2-2 gives the full variable domain: DSGVTQTPKHLITATGQRVTLRCSPRSGDLSVYWYQQSLDQGLQFLIQYYNGEERAKGNILERFSAQQFPDLHSELNLSSLELGDSALYFCASSKYIGELFFGEGSRLTVL.

This clonotype was seen a few times. No DNA is shown, since the ends of the CDR3 on it are uncertain; the CDR3 is the one TCRdb lists. The V and J genes are TRBV7-9 and TRBJ1-1; the table's D gene call, TRBD1, was not cross checked with the DNA. The germline V gene has CDR1 SEHNR and CDR2 FQNEAQ (reference sequence). The CDR3 length equals 24 residues, ends included. The chain's CDR3 is CASSLGQGPDPRTLKLSLDKEAFF.

This rearrangement joins TRBV7-2 to TRBJ2-7; D not resolved. The CDR3 is 15 amino acids. Per germline, CDR1 SGHTA and CDR2 FQGNSA. V was clipped by 2 bases and J by 7 bases, with 18 bases between them. The CDR3, as DNA: TGTGCCAGCAGCTTACAATCGGCGACGCTGCAGGAGCAGTACTTC. The encoded protein is CASSLQSATLQEQYF.

This clonotype was counted a few times. V is TRBV9 and J is TRBJ2-3; D is uncertain. CDR1 is SGDLS, CDR2 YYNGEE, per germline. There are 14 residues in the CDR3. Trimming took off 3 bases at V and 0 bases at J, with 8 bases between the two ends. The CDR3 DNA sequence: TGTGCCAGCAGCGCCCCGACAAGCACAGATACGCAGTATTTT. It specifies CASSAPTSTDTQYF.

This clonotype has more than one count but fewer than ten. This rearrangement joins TRBV5-5 to TRBJ1-2; possible D gene TRBD1, 6 bases. The CDR3 totals 15 residues. CDR1 and CDR2 from the germline V gene are SGHKS and YYEKEE (reference sequence). Trimming pared 4 bases from V and 8 bases from J, leaving 21 bases between. CDR3 residues: CASSAMFRGQGGYTF. As DNA, the CDR3 is TGTGCCAGCAGCGCAATGTTCAGGGGCCAGGGGGGCTACACCTTC.

The sample holds many counts of this clonotype. The V and J genes are TRBV20-1 and TRBJ2-3; D ambiguous. V lost 3 bases, J lost 2 bases, and 9 bases lay in between. The CDR3 spans 13 residues. Germline CDR1 is DFQATT and CDR2 is SNEGSKA (reference sequence). The CDR3 nucleotides are TGCAGTGCTAGTGATCTAGTCACAGATACGCAGTATTTT. This translates into CSASDLVTDTQYF.

CDR3 DNA: TGTGCCACCAGCAGAGATCCCAGGGTCCCGTATGGCTACACCTTC. Translating gives CATSRDPRVPYGYTF. The chain recombines TRBV15 with TRBJ1-2; tentative D call: TRBD1 (5 bases). With 0 bases removed from V and 5 bases from J, the gap between germline ends came to 13 bases. The CDR3 spans 15 residues. Germline CDR1 reads LNHNV; CDR2 reads YYDKDF (reference sequence).

This clonotype was counted only a few times. The CDR3 loop reads CASSLDDVRETQYF. DNA of the CDR3: TGTGCCAGCAGTTTAGACGACGTGAGGGAGACCCAGTACTTC. The chain links TRBV12-3 or TRBV12-4 to TRBJ2-5; D is ambiguous. The V end lost 1 base, the J end lost 5 bases, and 11 bases lay between the germline ends. The CDR3 has 14 amino acids.

This chain uses TRBV10-2 with TRBJ2-7; 10 bases are shared with TRBD2. This CDR3 comprises 15 residues. J lost 3 bases, V lost 3 bases, and 5 bases had no gene match. Germline V gene lookup returns CDR1 WSHSY and CDR2 SAAADI. Written as DNA, the CDR3 is TGCGCCAGCAGTGATCCTAGCGGGGGCATCTACGAGCAGTACTTC. Translating gives CASSDPSGGIYEQYF.

This clonotype was observed a few times. The chain links TRBV3-1 to TRBJ2-1; either TRBD1 or TRBD2 may fit D (5 bases each). Germline lookup yields CDR1 LGHDT and CDR2 YNNKEL (reference sequence). The CDR3 is made up of 12 amino acids. Trimming stripped 1 base from V and 12 bases from J, with 10 bases between. Here the CDR3 DNA reads TGTGCCAGCAGCCAAGCTATTGGGACGCAGTTCTTC. Protein product: CASSQAIGTQFF.

In this sample, this clonotype turned up a few times. The genes are TRBV7-9 and TRBJ1-2; D is unclear. CDR3 length equals 14 residues. Germline CDR1 SEHNR, CDR2 FQNEAQ (reference sequence). Trimming stripped 2 bases from V and 4 bases from J, with 11 bases between. The CDR3 coding sequence is TGTGCCAGCAGCTTACAGGACTCCTTCTATGGCTACACCTTC. Translation: CASSLQDSFYGYTF.

J is TRBJ2-2 and V is TRBV6-2 or TRBV6-3, with D possibly TRBD2 on 6 matching bases. V shed 2 bases and J shed 0 bases, with 10 bases lying between them. The germline V gene has CDR1 MNHEY and CDR2 SVGEGT. This CDR3 is built from 16 residues. The CDR3 bases are TGTGCCAGCAGTTACGGGGGGACGGCGAACACCGGGGAGCTGTTTTTT. It translates to CASSYGGTANTGELFF.

This chain uses TRBV28 with TRBJ2-3; weak D call: TRBD2 (7 bases). CDR3 length: 15 amino acids. Germline-derived CDR1 and CDR2 are MDHEN and SYDVKM. V lost 2 bases to trimming and J lost 2 bases, with 11 bases between them. The CDR3 DNA sequence: TGTGCCAGCAGTTTAGGGGGGGGCCCCACAGATACGCAGTATTTT. Amino acid sequence: CASSLGGGPTDTQYF. The full variable domain, in which reference TRBV28 and TRBJ2-3 provide the parts outside the CDR3, is DVKVTQSSRYLVKRTGEKVFLECVQDMDHENMFWYRQDPGLGLRLIYFSYDVKMKEKGDIPEGYSVSREKKERFSLILESASTNQTSMYLCASSLGGGPTDTQYFGPGTRLTVL.